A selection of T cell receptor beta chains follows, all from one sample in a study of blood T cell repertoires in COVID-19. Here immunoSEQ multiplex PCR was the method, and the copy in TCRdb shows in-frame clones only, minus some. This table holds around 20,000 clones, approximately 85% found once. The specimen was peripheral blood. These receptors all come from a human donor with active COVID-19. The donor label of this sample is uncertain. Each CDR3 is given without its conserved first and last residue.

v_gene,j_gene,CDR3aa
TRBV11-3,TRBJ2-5,ASSHRWGTTKGETQY
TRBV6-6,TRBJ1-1,ASRPFSGDTEAF
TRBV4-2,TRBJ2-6,ASSQEGRLAGANVLT
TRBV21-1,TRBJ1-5,ASSKGGLDRLLLFGQPQH
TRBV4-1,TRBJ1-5,ASSQTVVRGPNQPQH
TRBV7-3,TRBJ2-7,ASSLRLAGGEQY
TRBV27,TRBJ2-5,ASRRIAQETQY
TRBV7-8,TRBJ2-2,ASSSAGGAGMTGELF
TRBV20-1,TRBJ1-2,SASDRGAYGYT
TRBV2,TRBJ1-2,ASSARQGNYGYT
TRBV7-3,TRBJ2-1,ASSLPSGGAGNNEQF
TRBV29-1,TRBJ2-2,SVAGGPGNTGELF
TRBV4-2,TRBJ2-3,ASSQESIDTQY
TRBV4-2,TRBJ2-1,ASSQDLRLAGAV
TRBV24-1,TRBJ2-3,ATSDTATGNTDTQY
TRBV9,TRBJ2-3,ASSVLAGGAPSTDTQY
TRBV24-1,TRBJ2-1,ATSGAGAGNEQF
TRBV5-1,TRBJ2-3,ASSTWTEADTQY
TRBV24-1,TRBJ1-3,AAPRSSPNSGNTIY
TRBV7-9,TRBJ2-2,ASSSRELHGHTGELF
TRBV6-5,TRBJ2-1,ASSEGASGNEQF
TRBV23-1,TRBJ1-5,ASQSGGNQPQH
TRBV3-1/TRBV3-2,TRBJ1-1,ASKGQGNTEAF
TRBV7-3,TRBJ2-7,ASTEDRVGHEQY
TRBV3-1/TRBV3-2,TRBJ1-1,ASSQFSVNTEAF
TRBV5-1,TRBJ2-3,ASSLGSGTDTQY
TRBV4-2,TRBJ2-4,ASSQETGGRVQY
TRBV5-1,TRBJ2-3,ASSFANRDTQY
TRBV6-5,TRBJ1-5,ASRRNSNQPQH
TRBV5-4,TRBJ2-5,ASSSPSGGSQETQY
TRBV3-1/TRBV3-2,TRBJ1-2,ASSQDLRGRYGYT
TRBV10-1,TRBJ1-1,ASSAQENTEAF
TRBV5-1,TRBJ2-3,ASSTGQGSGDTQY
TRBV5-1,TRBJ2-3,ASSWGQGLTDTQY